This TCR beta chain originates from a study of response to subunit inactivated influenza vaccine. This clonotype has a handful of counts. MiXCR, run by TCRdb on the RT-PCR reads, gives a single entry per CDR3 protein. The sample lists about 170,000 distinct CDR3 sequences, 12% occurring once. V gave up 6 bases and J gave up 4 bases; unmatched junction bases: 5. Per germline, CDR1 SQVTM and CDR2 ANQGSEA. The CDR3 has 14 amino acids. Separately, the same data were catalogued under a study of T cells expressing NK-cell markers. From that report: Synthesis of TCR beta cDNA relied on 5'RACE template switching carrying UMIs. In the group of eight sequenced donors, seven were HCMV-seropositive and one was seronegative. These same clonotypes (in four donors) also led the CD3+CD56-NKG2C+ fraction.

The specimen comprised CD8+ T cells sorted from PBMCs, sampled 12 days after vaccination. V gene TRBV29-1 combines with J gene TRBJ2-7, with 14 bases lining up with TRBD2. This receptor was identified in a man between 45 and 60 years old who received an inactivated influenza vaccine. CDR3 DNA sequence: TGCAGCGTGGCGGGACTAGCGGGAGTTTACGAGCAGTACTTC. Translated: CSVAGLAGVYEQYF.